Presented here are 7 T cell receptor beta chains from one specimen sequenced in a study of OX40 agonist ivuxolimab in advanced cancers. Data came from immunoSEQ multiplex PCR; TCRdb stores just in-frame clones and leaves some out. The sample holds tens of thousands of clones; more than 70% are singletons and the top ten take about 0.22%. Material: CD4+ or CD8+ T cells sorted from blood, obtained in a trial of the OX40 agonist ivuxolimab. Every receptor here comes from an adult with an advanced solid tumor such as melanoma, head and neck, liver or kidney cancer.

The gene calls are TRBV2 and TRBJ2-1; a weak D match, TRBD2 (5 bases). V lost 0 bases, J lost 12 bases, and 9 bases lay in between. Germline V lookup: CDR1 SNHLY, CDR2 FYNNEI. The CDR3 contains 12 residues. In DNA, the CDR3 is TGTGCCAGCAGTGAAGCTCGGGGTCCGCAGTTCTTC. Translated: CASSEARGPQFF.

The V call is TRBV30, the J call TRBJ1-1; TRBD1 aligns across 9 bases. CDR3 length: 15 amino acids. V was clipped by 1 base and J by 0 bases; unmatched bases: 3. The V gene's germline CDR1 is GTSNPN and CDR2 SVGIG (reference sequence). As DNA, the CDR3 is TGTGCCTGGAGTGCAACAGGGGGCATGAACACTGAAGCTTTCTTT. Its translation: CAWSATGGMNTEAFF.

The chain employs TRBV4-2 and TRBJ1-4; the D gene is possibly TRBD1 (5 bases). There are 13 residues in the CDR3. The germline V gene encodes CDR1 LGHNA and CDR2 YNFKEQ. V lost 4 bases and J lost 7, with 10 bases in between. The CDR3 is CASSRGDAEKLFF. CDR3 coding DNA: TGTGCCAGCAGCCGAGGGGACGCTGAAAAACTGTTTTTT.

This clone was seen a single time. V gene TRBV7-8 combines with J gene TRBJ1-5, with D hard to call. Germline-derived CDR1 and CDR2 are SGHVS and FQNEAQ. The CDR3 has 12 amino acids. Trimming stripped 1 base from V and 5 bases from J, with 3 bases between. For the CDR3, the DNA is TGTGCCAGCAGCTTAGAAGATCAGCCCCAGCATTTT. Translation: CASSLEDQPQHF.

The CDR3 sequence is CASSPGLSESNQPQHF. The CDR3 nucleotides are TGCGCCAGCAGCCCGGGATTATCCGAGAGCAATCAGCCCCAGCATTTT. J is TRBJ1-5 and V is TRBV5-1; the D is unclear. Germline loops: CDR1 SGHRS, CDR2 YFSETQ. The CDR3 consists of 16 residues. Trimming removed 4 bases at V and 1 base at J, with 15 bases between.

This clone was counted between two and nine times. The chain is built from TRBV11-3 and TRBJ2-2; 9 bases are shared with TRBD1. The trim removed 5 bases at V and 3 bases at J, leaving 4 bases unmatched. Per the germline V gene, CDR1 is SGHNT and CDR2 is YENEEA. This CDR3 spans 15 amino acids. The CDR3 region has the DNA TGTGCCAGCAGCCCGGGACAGGGTTACACCGGGGAGCTGTTTTTT. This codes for CASSPGQGYTGELFF.

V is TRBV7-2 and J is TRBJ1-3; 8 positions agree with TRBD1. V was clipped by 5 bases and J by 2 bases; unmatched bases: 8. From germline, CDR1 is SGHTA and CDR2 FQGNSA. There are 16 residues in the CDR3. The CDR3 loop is CASSPGQGLTGNTIYF. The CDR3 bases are TGTGCCAGCAGCCCCGGACAGGGCTTGACTGGAAACACCATATATTTT.